A single sample is the source of the 29 T cell receptor beta chains below, sequenced in a study of shared clonotypes between healthy human individuals (TCRdb year 2020). The library relied on the immunoSEQ multiplex PCR assay. In its TCRdb copy, this immuneACCESS table keeps in-frame sequences only and misses some clones. Where compared with another copy, unresolved V genes explain less than half of these, and the others have no known cause. The sample table records 2.3 million or so clones; approximately 95% of these occur just once. The ten biggest clones cover 0.35% to 0.5% of the sample. Sequencing used naive CD4+ T cells from PBMCs. What the cell subset or site label conveys for this sample: CD45RA+ positively selected. The source is a man aged 18 to 30 in good health. Some clones in this sample may be carry-over from other donors' samples.

The V call is TRBV9, the J call TRBJ2-1; TRBD2 aligns across 7 bases. Per the germline V gene, CDR1 is SGDLS and CDR2 is YYNGEE. With V trimmed by 0 bases and J by 5 bases, 8 bases remained unmatched. CDR3 length: 16 residues. CDR3 DNA sequence: TGTGCCAGCAGCGTAGGTCGGACTAGTCCGAACAATGAGCAGTTCTTC. This encodes CASSVGRTSPNNEQFF.

The chain joins TRBV5-1 to TRBJ2-7; 8 nucleotides line up with TRBD1. This CDR3 comprises 17 residues. Germline V gives CDR1 SGHRS, CDR2 YFSETQ. J was trimmed by 0 bases and V by 1 base; bases with no gene match: 9. This CDR3 reads CASSLTPGGFLSYEQYF. The CDR3 coding sequence is TGCGCCAGCAGCTTGACCCCAGGGGGCTTCCTCTCCTACGAGCAGTACTTC.

The chain carries TRBV10-3 and TRBJ2-1, with TRBD2 identical over 10 bases. There are 17 residues in the CDR3. V was pared by 1 base and J by 0 bases, with 3 bases of the junction left unmatched. Looked up from germline, CDR1 is ENHRY and CDR2 is SYGVKD. The DNA for the CDR3 is TGTGCCATCAGTGAGTGGCCTAGCGGGGGCTCCTACAATGAGCAGTTCTTC. It encodes CAISEWPSGGSYNEQFF.

The rearrangement uses TRBV28 and TRBJ2-3; D is unclear. V lost 10 bases, J lost 4 bases, and 15 bases lay in between. Germline V gene lookup returns CDR1 MDHEN and CDR2 SYDVKM. The CDR3 runs 13 residues. The chain's CDR3 is CATKAGRPDTQYF. The CDR3 region has the DNA TGTGCCACTAAGGCCGGCCGTCCAGATACGCAGTATTTT.

Details on this clone: One end of the junction does not line up with germline, which may come from a read error. The chain recombines TRBV27 with TRBJ2-1, with 7 bases identical to TRBD2. The length of the CDR3 is 16 residues. Germline CDR1 MNHEY, CDR2 SMNVEV (reference sequence). The CDR3 DNA follows: TGTGCCAGCATAAACTGGGGCGGGAGCTCCTCCAATGAGCAGTTCTTC. Residues: CASINWGGSSSNEQFF.

J is TRBJ1-1 and V is TRBV30; no clear D gene. The V and J ends lost 0 bases and 3 bases respectively, with 11 bases between them. Germline lookup yields CDR1 GTSNPN and CDR2 SVGIG (reference sequence). This CDR3 has 14 amino acids. CDR3 nucleotide sequence: TGTGCCTGGAGTGTATGGGGAACCGACACTGAAGCTTTCTTT. Amino acid sequence: CAWSVWGTDTEAFF.

The rearrangement uses TRBV4-1 and TRBJ2-3, with D unclear. The V and J ends lost 0 bases and 0 bases respectively, with 4 bases between them. The germline V gene has CDR1 MGHRA and CDR2 YSYEKL. This CDR3 comprises 14 residues. The CDR3: CASSQDTSTDTQYF. The CDR3, as DNA: TGCGCCAGCAGCCAAGATACTAGCACAGATACGCAGTATTTT.

This clone was counted once. V usage is TRBV5-4 and J usage is TRBJ2-7; TRBD2 aligns across 8 bases. Looked up from germline, CDR1 is SGHNT and CDR2 is YYREEE (reference sequence). CDR3 length: 14 residues. V gave up 2 bases and J gave up 0 bases; unmatched junction bases: 1. CDR3 sequence: CASSFSGDSYEQYF. In DNA form, the CDR3 reads TGTGCCAGCAGCTTTAGCGGGGACTCCTACGAGCAGTACTTC.

This sequence joins TRBV19 and TRBJ2-1; D possibly corresponds to TRBD1 (6 bases). The length of the CDR3 is 16 residues. Germline loops: CDR1 LNHDA, CDR2 SQIVND (reference sequence). The V end lost 7 bases, the J end lost 7 bases, and 23 bases lay between the germline ends. The chain's CDR3 is CASKAAPVQGTNEQFF. CDR3 in DNA: TGTGCCAGTAAAGCCGCGCCGGTTCAGGGGACGAATGAGCAGTTCTTC.

The chain links TRBV4-1 to TRBJ1-2; perhaps TRBD1 as D (5 bases). V lost 3 bases and J lost 4, with 15 bases in between. The CDR3 extends over 15 amino acids. Germline lookup yields CDR1 MGHRA and CDR2 YSYEKL. The CDR3 reads CASSHSGGGGYGYTF. As DNA, the CDR3 is TGCGCCAGCAGCCACTCCGGCGGGGGTGGCTATGGCTACACCTTC.

This chain connects TRBV4-3 to TRBJ1-4; D is unclear. CDR3 length: 12 residues. The ends were cut back, 0 bases at V and 7 bases at J, with 3 bases in the middle. Germline-derived CDR1 and CDR2 are LGHNA and YSLEER. CDR3: CASSQEGEKLFF. CDR3 in DNA: TGCGCCAGCAGCCAAGAAGGTGAAAAACTGTTTTTT.

The V gene is TRBV7-2, the J gene TRBJ2-3; TRBD1 matches 10 bases. V dropped 6 bases and J dropped 1; count of bases not matched to a gene: 7. This CDR3 contains 16 residues. Per the germline V gene, CDR1 is SGHTA and CDR2 is FQGNSA. This chain's CDR3 is CASSPRGQGGTDTQYF. For the CDR3, the DNA is TGTGCCAGCAGTCCACGCGGACAGGGGGGCACAGATACGCAGTATTTT. Using reference TRBV7-2 and TRBJ2-3 for the parts outside the CDR3, the full variable domain is GAGVSQSPSNKVTEKGKDVELRCDPISGHTALYWYRQSLGQGLEFLIYFQGNSAPDKSGLPSDRFSAERTGGSVSTLTIQRTQQEDSAVYLCASSPRGQGGTDTQYFGPGTRLTVL.

The chain recombines TRBV5-1 with TRBJ2-7, with 10 bases fitting TRBD1. The CDR3 is 15 residues long. J was trimmed by 4 bases and V by 5 bases; bases with no gene match: 9. Germline CDR1 reads SGHRS; CDR2 reads YFSETQ. CDR3 sequence reads: CASSQNADRGYEQYF. The CDR3 coding sequence is TGCGCCAGCAGTCAGAACGCGGACAGGGGGTACGAGCAGTACTTC. Together with reference TRBV5-1 and TRBJ2-7, the CDR3 gives the full variable domain: KAGVTQTPRYLIKTRGQQVTLSCSPISGHRSVSWYQQTPGQGLQFLFEYFSETQRNKGNFPGRFSGRQFSNSRSEMNVSTLELGDSALYLCASSQNADRGYEQYFGPGTRLTVT.

To note about this clone: This same CDR3 is encoded by further DNA sequences in the sample. J is TRBJ2-7 and V is TRBV5-1; TRBD1 or TRBD2 may be the D gene (5 bases each). The CDR3 is made up of 15 amino acids. The V end lost 2 bases, the J end lost 0 bases, and 12 bases lay between the germline ends. The germline gives CDR1 SGHRS, CDR2 YFSETQ. The CDR3 reads CASSLPGTASYEQYF. The CDR3 DNA reads as TGCGCCAGCAGCTTACCCGGGACGGCCTCCTACGAGCAGTACTTC.

The CDR3 loop is CASSLATAALGQPQHF. CDR3 DNA sequence: TGTGCCAGCAGCTTAGCTACCGCCGCGCTGGGTCAGCCCCAGCATTTT. The V and J genes are TRBV7-8 and TRBJ1-5; D gene uncertain. Germline V lookup: CDR1 SGHVS, CDR2 FQNEAQ. Trimming took off 0 bases at V and 6 bases at J, with 15 bases between the two ends. CDR3 length: 16 amino acids.

V gene TRBV30 combines with J gene TRBJ2-5; possibly TRBD1 for D (6 bases). The J call may be faulty, since TRBJ2-7 better matches the DNA end. Germline V lookup: CDR1 GTSNPN, CDR2 SVGIG (reference sequence). This CDR3 has 14 amino acids. The CDR3 DNA sequence: TGTGCCTGGAGTGTAAGGGGGATTAATGACGAGCAGTACTTC. Translation: CAWSVRGINDEQYF.

The V gene is TRBV5-8, the J gene TRBJ2-1; 10 nucleotides agree with TRBD2. Germline CDR1 and CDR2: SGHTS and YDEGEE. V lost 4 bases, J lost 5 bases, and 6 bases stayed unmatched. CDR3 size: 15 residues. The CDR3 sequence: CASSPRTSGNNEQFF. Here the CDR3 DNA reads TGTGCCAGCAGCCCTAGGACTAGCGGTAACAATGAGCAGTTCTTC. Complete variable domain (other parts from reference TRBV5-8 and TRBJ2-1): EAGVTQSPTHLIKTRGQQATLRCSPISGHTSVYWYQQALGLGLQFLLWYDEGEERNRGNFPPRFSGRQFPNYSSELNVNALELEDSALYLCASSPRTSGNNEQFFGPGTRLTVL.

The J gene is TRBJ2-2, the V gene TRBV25-1, with a weak D call TRBD1 (6 bases). The CDR3 spans 15 residues. Germline V lookup: CDR1 MGHDK, CDR2 SYGVNS. Trimming pared 3 bases from V and 5 bases from J, leaving 13 bases between. CDR3 residues: CASSEGTPPTGELFF. The CDR3 DNA is TGTGCCAGCAGTGAGGGGACACCCCCGACCGGGGAGCTGTTTTTT.

The genes are TRBV11-2 and TRBJ2-7; D unclear. V gave up 1 base and J gave up 3 bases, with 13 bases separating them. The CDR3 has 15 residues. The germline V gene has CDR1 SGHAT and CDR2 FQNNGV. The DNA for the CDR3 is TGTGCCAGCAGCTTAGCGCGCCAGATCGTCTACGAGCAGTACTTC. This gives the protein CASSLARQIVYEQYF.

The rearrangement uses TRBV2 and TRBJ2-3; D is ambiguous. The CDR3 totals 13 residues. The V end lost 6 bases, the J end lost 0 bases, and 7 bases lay between the germline ends. From germline, CDR1 is SNHLY and CDR2 FYNNEI. The CDR3 bases are TGTGCCAGCAGCCTAGAGAGCACAGATACGCAGTATTTT. This sequence encodes CASSLESTDTQYF. Full variable domain (rest looked up from reference TRBV2 and TRBJ2-3): EPEVTQTPSHQVTQMGQEVILRCVPISNHLYFYWYRQILGQKVEFLVSFYNNEISEKSEIFDDQFSVERPDGSNFTLKIRSTKLEDSAMYFCASSLESTDTQYFGPGTRLTVL.

This chain links TRBV7-2 with TRBJ1-2, with D hard to call. Germline V gene data show CDR1 as SGHTA and CDR2 as FQGNSA. Deletions cut 0 bases from V and 7 bases from J, with 15 bases between. The CDR3 consists of 15 residues. Here the CDR3 DNA reads TGTGCCAGCAGCTTAGCGATGGGGAGGCCTGGTGGCTACACCTTC. It is translated as CASSLAMGRPGGYTF. Supplemented by reference TRBV7-2 and TRBJ1-2, the full variable domain reads GAGVSQSPSNKVTEKGKDVELRCDPISGHTALYWYRQSLGQGLEFLIYFQGNSAPDKSGLPSDRFSAERTGGSVSTLTIQRTQQEDSAVYLCASSLAMGRPGGYTFGSGTRLTVV.

This clone turned up a few times. Likely a read error: the CDR3 ends without its conserved phenylalanine or tryptophan. The DNA is omitted, as the CDR3 cannot be located on it reliably, and the CDR3 follows TCRdb's listing. CDR3 protein: CASSLEVA. This rearrangement joins TRBV7-9 to TRBJ2-7. The CDR3 spans 8 amino acids, including both terminal residues. Germline CDR1 and CDR2: SEHNR and FQNEAQ (reference sequence).

This chain connects TRBV11-2 to TRBJ1-2; D gene unclear. CDR1 and CDR2 from the germline V gene are SGHAT and FQNNGV. Trimming pared 5 bases from V and 8 bases from J, leaving 15 bases between. The CDR3 has 13 residues. The CDR3 DNA sequence: TGTGCCAGCAGCCCGAGGGAGGGTGTGGGCTACACCTTC. This gives the protein CASSPREGVGYTF.

The DNA for the CDR3 is TGTGCCAGCAGGTGGGGACAGGGGAGCACCGGGGAGCTGTTTTTT. This codes for CASRWGQGSTGELFF. The chain combines TRBV6-5 with TRBJ2-2, with 10 bases identical to TRBD1. With 6 bases clipped from V and 4 bases from J, the junction kept 5 bases outside the gene matches. The CDR3 is made up of 15 amino acids. Per the germline V gene, CDR1 is MNHEY and CDR2 is SVGAGI.

The J gene is TRBJ1-1, the V gene TRBV18; D is unresolved. Trimming cost V 3 bases and J 1 base, with 12 bases left between them. The CDR3 contains 15 residues. Looked up from germline, CDR1 is KGHSH and CDR2 is LQKENI. The CDR3 here is CASSPRREPNTEAFF. Written as DNA, the CDR3 is TGTGCCAGCTCACCCCGGCGGGAACCGAACACTGAAGCTTTCTTT.

V usage is TRBV7-3 and J usage is TRBJ2-5, with unresolved D. The DNA end favors TRBJ2-7, so the J call may be wrong. The CDR3 runs to 14 residues. The germline V gene encodes CDR1 SGHTA and CDR2 FQGTGA. DNA for the CDR3: TGTGCCAGCAGCCCTGGGGAACTGATCTACGAGCAGTACTTC. As protein: CASSPGELIYEQYF.

The table lists this clone with a count of one. The chain links TRBV30 to TRBJ2-7; the D is unclear. This CDR3 spans 15 amino acids. Germline CDR1 reads GTSNPN; CDR2 reads SVGIG (reference sequence). Deletions cut 0 bases from V and 0 bases from J, with 12 bases between. The CDR3 nucleotides are TGTGCCTGGAGTGTACTGGGCTCGAGCTCCTACGAGCAGTACTTC. It is translated as CAWSVLGSSSYEQYF.

The rearrangement uses TRBV5-1 and TRBJ2-2; 8 bases are a match to TRBD2. Looked up from germline, CDR1 is SGHRS and CDR2 is YFSETQ. V trimming: 2 bases; J trimming: 1 base; junction bases outside the gene matches: 4. The CDR3 is made up of 16 amino acids. The CDR3 loop is CASSFIAGLNTGELFF. In DNA form, the CDR3 reads TGCGCCAGCAGCTTCATAGCGGGGTTGAACACCGGGGAGCTGTTTTTT.

With respect to this clone: Other DNA sequences in the same sample also yield this CDR3. V gene TRBV5-1 combines with J gene TRBJ1-1; D unclear. The CDR3 has 13 amino acids. CDR1 is SGHRS, CDR2 YFSETQ, per germline. V was shortened by 0 bases and J by 5 bases, with 8 bases between the two germline ends. Here the CDR3 DNA reads TGCGCCAGCAGCTTGGATCCGGTTACTGAAGCTTTCTTT. Its translation is CASSLDPVTEAFF.